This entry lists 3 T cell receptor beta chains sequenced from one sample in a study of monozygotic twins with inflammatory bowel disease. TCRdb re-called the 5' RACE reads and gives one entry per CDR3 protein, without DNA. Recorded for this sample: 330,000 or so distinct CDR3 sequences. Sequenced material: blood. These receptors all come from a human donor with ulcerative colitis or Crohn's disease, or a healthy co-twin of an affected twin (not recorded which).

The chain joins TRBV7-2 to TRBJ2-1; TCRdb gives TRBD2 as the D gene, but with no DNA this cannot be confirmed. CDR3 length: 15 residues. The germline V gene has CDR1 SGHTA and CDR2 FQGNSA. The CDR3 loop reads CASSFSSGGSPEQFF. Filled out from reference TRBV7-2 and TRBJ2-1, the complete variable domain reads GAGVSQSPSNKVTEKGKDVELRCDPISGHTALYWYRQSLGQGLEFLIYFQGNSAPDKSGLPSDRFSAERTGGSVSTLTIQRTQQEDSAVYLCASSFSSGGSPEQFFGPGTRLTVL.

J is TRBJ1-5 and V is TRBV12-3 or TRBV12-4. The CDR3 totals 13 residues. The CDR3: CASSPDGDQPQHF.

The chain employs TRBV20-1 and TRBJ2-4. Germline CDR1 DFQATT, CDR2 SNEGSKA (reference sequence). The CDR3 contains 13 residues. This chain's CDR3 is CSARRTAKNTQYF.